The clone carrying this T cell receptor (beta chain) was seen a handful of times. UMIs and sample barcodes were carried by the TCR alpha and TCR beta cDNA libraries that 5'RACE produced using constant-segment primers. MiXCR, applied by TCRdb to the 5' RACE reads, yields one record per CDR3 protein. Altogether 80,000 to 130,000 distinct CDR3 sequences are present, over 8.5% being singletons, with the ten largest covering roughly 40%. This sample was included in a study of T-cell memory formation after mild COVID-19. The CDR3 runs to 15 residues. The V gene lost 6 bases and the J gene lost 3 bases, with 16 bases spanning the gap. From germline, CDR1 is SGHVS and CDR2 FQNEAQ.

The rearrangement links TRBV7-8 to TRBJ2-3; D unresolved. The receptor's source is a young man who had mild COVID-19 (a few samples of this study predate the infection). Cell type and time point are not known. The sample was PBMCs or a T cell subset sorted from them (not recorded which). The DNA for the CDR3 is TGTGCCAGCAGAAACCAAGGGTTCCAAACAGATACGCAGTATTTT. Its protein is CASRNQGFQTDTQYF.